This TCR beta chain was profiled in a study of T-cell memory formation after mild COVID-19. Findings of the study overall: For second-wave clones that peaked at day 37, SARS-CoV-2 specificity went unverified. Largely, contracting CD4+ clones fell within CM and EM, and contracting CD8+ clones within EMRA.

5'RACE primed from the constant segment yielded TCR alpha and TCR beta cDNA libraries bearing sample barcodes and UMIs. Each CDR3 protein is one row after TCRdb ran MiXCR on the 5' RACE reads. The sample contains about 390,000 distinct CDR3 sequences, around a sixth of which appear only once. At least ten counts were recorded for this clonotype. Its matching antigen is unknown. One end of the junction varies from germline; a read error may be responsible. Per germline, CDR1 SGHTA and CDR2 FQGNSA. The CDR3 spans 14 residues. This TCR came from a man between 18 and 35 years old who had mild COVID-19 (a few samples of this study predate the infection). Cell type and time point are not known. The material sequenced was PBMCs or a T cell subset sorted from them (not recorded which). The chain is built from TRBV7-2 and TRBJ2-2; TRBD1 matches at 8 bases. CDR3 nucleotide sequence: TGCGCCAGCAGCTTGGGACAGGCCACCGGGGAGCTGTTTTTT. This sequence encodes CASSLGQATGELFF.